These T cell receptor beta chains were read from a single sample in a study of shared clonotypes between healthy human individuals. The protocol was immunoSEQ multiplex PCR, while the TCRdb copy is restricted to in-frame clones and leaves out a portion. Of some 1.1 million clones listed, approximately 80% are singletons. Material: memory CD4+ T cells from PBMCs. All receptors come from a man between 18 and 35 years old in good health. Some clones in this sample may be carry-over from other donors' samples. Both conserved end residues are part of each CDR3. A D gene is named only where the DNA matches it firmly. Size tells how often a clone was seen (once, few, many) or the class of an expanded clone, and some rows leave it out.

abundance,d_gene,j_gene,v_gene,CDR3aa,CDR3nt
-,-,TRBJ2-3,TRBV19,CASSSGLSPMPDTQYF,TGTGCCAGTAGTAGCGGACTCTCGCCCATGCCAGATACGCAGTATTTT
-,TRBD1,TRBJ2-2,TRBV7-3,CASSWDRGGGELFF,TGTGCCAGCAGCTGGGACAGGGGAGGCGGGGAGCTGTTTTTT
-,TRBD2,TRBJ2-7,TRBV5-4,CASSFGTSGRASHEQYF,TGTGCCAGCAGCTTCGGGACTAGCGGGAGGGCCTCCCACGAGCAGTACTTC
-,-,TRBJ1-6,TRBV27,CASSFRQPNSPLHF,TGTGCCAGCAGTTTCCGACAGCCTAATTCACCCCTCCACTTT
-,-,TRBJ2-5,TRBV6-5,CASSPGQDTQYF,TGTGCCAGCAGTCCAGGGCAAGATACCCAGTACTTC
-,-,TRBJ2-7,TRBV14,CASSPGPPGSYEQYF,TGTGCCAGCAGCCCCGGGCCTCCTGGCTCCTACGAGCAGTACTTC
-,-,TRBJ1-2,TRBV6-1,CASSIGEQGGGYTF,TGTGCCAGCAGCATCGGGGAGCAGGGTGGCGGCTACACCTTC
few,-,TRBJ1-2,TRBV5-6,CASSSYGGGEVFGGYTF,TGTGCCAGCAGCTCTTACGGTGGGGGCGAGGTTTTTGGAGGCTACACCTTC
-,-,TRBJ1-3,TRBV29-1,CSVEGKQNTIYF,TGCAGCGTTGAGGGGAAACAGAACACCATATATTTT
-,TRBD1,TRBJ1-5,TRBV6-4,CASSGDRGESNQPQHF,TGTGCCAGCAGCGGAGACAGGGGGGAGAGCAATCAGCCCCAGCATTTT
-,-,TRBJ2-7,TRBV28,CASSLVGDSYEQYF,TGTGCCAGCAGTTTGGTGGGGGACTCCTACGAGCAGTACTTC
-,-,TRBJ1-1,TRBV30,CAWVRQGGNTEAFF,TGTGCCTGGGTGCGGCAGGGAGGGAACACTGAAGCTTTCTTT
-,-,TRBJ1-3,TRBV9,CASSPGGGSGNTIYF,TGTGCCAGCAGCCCAGGTGGGGGTTCAGGAAACACCATATATTTT
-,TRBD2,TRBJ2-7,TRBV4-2,CASSQDRASGGEQYF,TGTGCCAGCAGCCAAGATCGGGCTAGCGGAGGCGAGCAGTACTTC
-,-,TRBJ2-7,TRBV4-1,CASSQDFAGTYYEQYF,TGCGCCAGCAGCCAAGATTTCGCGGGAACCTACTACGAGCAGTACTTC
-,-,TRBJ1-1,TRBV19,CASSVTNRVNTEAFF,TGTGCCAGTAGTGTAACCAACAGGGTAAACACTGAAGCTTTCTTT
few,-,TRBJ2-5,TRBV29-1,CSVVPGQETQYF,TGCAGCGTCGTCCCGGGCCAAGAGACCCAGTACTTC
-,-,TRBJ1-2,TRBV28,CASRDYYGYTF,TGTGCCAGCAGGGACTATTATGGCTACACCTTC
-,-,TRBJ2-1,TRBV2,CASTHYPDNEQFF,TGTGCCAGCACCCACTACCCCGACAATGAGCAGTTCTTC
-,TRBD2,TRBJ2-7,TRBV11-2,CASSFGLAGTYEQYF,TGTGCCAGCAGCTTCGGGCTAGCGGGAACCTACGAGCAGTACTTC
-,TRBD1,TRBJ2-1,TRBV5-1,CASSPDRATYNEQFF,TGCGCCAGCAGCCCGGACAGGGCTACCTACAATGAGCAGTTCTTC
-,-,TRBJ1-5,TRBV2,CASSVEGIDQPQHF,TGTGCCAGCAGTGTCGAAGGGATTGATCAGCCCCAGCATTTT
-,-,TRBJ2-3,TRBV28,CASSSDSTDTQYF,TGTGCCAGCAGTTCCGACAGCACAGATACGCAGTATTTT